This passage covers 3 T cell receptor beta chains from one sample sequenced in a study of regulatory T cells in long-lasting Graves disease (dated by TCRdb to about 2021). The receptor library was made with multiplex PCR. The data were produced on an Illumina HiSeq 4000. To build TCR beta libraries, CDR3 regions were amplified by Arm-PCR using iRepertoire HTBI primers. TCRdb trimmed the raw reads at Q25, called clones with MiXCR and kept productive beta chains. Identical CDR3 protein sequences are pooled into one entry, listed with their most common genes and DNA. The sample table lists about 470,000 distinct CDR3 sequences, 20% to 25% of them with a count of one. The ten largest make up approximately 8% of the sample. The sample's time point label, decoded: persistent/refractory GD, antithyroid drugs over 5 years with positive TRAb. For both TCR sequencing and RNA sequencing, RNA was extracted from PBMCs in TRIzol.

The sample in question was peripheral blood mononuclear cells (PBMCs), obtained when the disease was refractory, from a patient treated with antithyroid drugs. The receptors were gathered from a female donor with Graves disease.

This clonotype was observed at least ten times. The chain recombines TRBV12-3 or TRBV12-4 with TRBJ1-1; TRBD1 is a possible D gene (5 bases). CDR3 size: 17 residues. V was shortened by 6 bases and J by 4 bases, with 24 bases between the two germline ends. CDR3 coding DNA: TGTGCCAGCAGCCCGGGACCCCGTGGGACCCGTGGCACTGAAGCTTTCTTT. The encoded protein is CASSPGPRGTRGTEAFF.

This clonotype was detected many times. This chain uses TRBV18 with TRBJ1-2; D remains ambiguous. There are 14 residues in the CDR3. V gave up 3 bases and J gave up 0 bases, with 8 bases separating them. The germline V gene encodes CDR1 KGHSH and CDR2 LQKENI. The DNA for the CDR3 is TGTGCCAGCTCACCTATGGAGGCTAACTATGGCTACACCTTC. Translation gives CASSPMEANYGYTF.

This clonotype was seen ten or more times. This sequence joins TRBV6-1 and TRBJ2-7; D might be TRBD2 (5 bases). V gave up 3 bases and J gave up 0 bases, with 9 bases separating them. Germline V gene sequence: CDR1 MNHNS, CDR2 SASEGT. The CDR3 length is 14 residues. CDR3 sequence reads: CASSDGLSSYEQYF. CDR3 DNA sequence: TGTGCCAGCAGTGACGGACTCAGCTCCTACGAGCAGTACTTC.